This TCR beta chain came from a study of blood T cell repertoires in COVID-19. This CDR3 has 15 residues. V lost 6 bases and J lost 3, with 15 bases in between. In germline, CDR1 is MNHNY, CDR2 SVGAGI (reference sequence). Clones were read by immunoSEQ multiplex PCR, and TCRdb kept only the in-frame ones, dropping some. The sample contains about 81,000 clones, roughly four fifths of which appear only once. Sequencing input: peripheral blood. The rearrangement uses TRBV6-6 and TRBJ1-5; possible D gene TRBD1, 6 bases. The sequence was obtained from a human donor in a cohort sampled during active COVID-19. The CDR3 loop reads CASSSLRDNNQPQHF. The CDR3 nucleotides read TGTGCCAGCAGCTCCCTCCGGGACAACAATCAGCCCCAGCATTTT.